This entry lists 18 T cell receptor beta chains sequenced from one sample in a study of blood T cell repertoires in COVID-19. Assay: immunoSEQ multiplex PCR; the TCRdb copy retains only in-frame clones and omits some. Of 95,000 to 100,000 clones listed, about 92% were seen once; the top ten hold over 5.5%. Input material: peripheral blood. The receptors originated from a man in his fifties or sixties with active COVID-19.

V is TRBV3-1 (or the pseudogene TRBV3-2) and J is TRBJ2-6; D unclear. Germline lookup yields CDR1 LGHDT and CDR2 YNNKEL (reference sequence). The ends were cut back, 4 bases at V and 0 bases at J, with 10 bases in the middle. The CDR3 extends over 16 amino acids. CDR3 coding DNA: TGTGCCAGCAGCCCTAGAACCCGCTCTGGGGCCAACGTCCTGACTTTC. It encodes CASSPRTRSGANVLTF.

This clone was recorded once. The chain employs TRBV6-4 and TRBJ2-2; TRBD2 aligns across 7 bases. V lost 3 bases to trimming and J lost 6 bases; unmatched junction nucleotides: 4. CDR3 length: 14 residues. Germline V gene sequence: CDR1 MRHNA, CDR2 SNTAGT. This CDR3 is CASSEEGGAGELFF. The CDR3 DNA reads TGTGCCAGCAGTGAGGAGGGAGGGGCCGGGGAGCTGTTTTTT.

V usage is TRBV7-8 and J usage is TRBJ2-1; D may be TRBD1 (5 bases). CDR1 and CDR2 (germline): SGHVS, FQNEAQ. The V and J ends lost 5 bases and 7 bases respectively, with 6 bases between them. The CDR3 sequence is 11 residues long. CDR3 sequence (DNA): TGTGCCAGCAGCCCAGGGAATGAGCAGTTCTTC. It codes for CASSPGNEQFF.

V gene TRBV28 combines with J gene TRBJ1-4; D is unclear. Trimming cost V 5 bases and J 0 bases, with 10 bases left between them. The CDR3 loop spans 15 amino acids. Germline CDR1 and CDR2: MDHEN and SYDVKM. CDR3 nucleotide sequence: TGTGCCAGCAGTAGGAACAGTGCAACTAATGAAAAACTGTTTTTT. This sequence encodes CASSRNSATNEKLFF.

The chain employs TRBV10-2 and TRBJ2-7, with D possibly being TRBD1 (6 bases). The CDR3 runs 14 residues. Germline CDR1 is WSHSY and CDR2 is SAAADI. Trimming took 4 bases from V and 5 from J, leaving 15 bases between them. This chain's CDR3 is CASSGTVVRHEQYF. The CDR3 DNA reads as TGCGCCAGCAGTGGGACAGTCGTCCGTCACGAGCAGTACTTC.

This sequence joins TRBV30 and TRBJ1-1, with D unclear. Trimming left V 5 bases short and J 0 bases short, with 10 bases between. CDR3 size: 13 residues. Germline lookup yields CDR1 GTSNPN and CDR2 SVGIG (reference sequence). In nucleotides, the CDR3 is TGTGCCTGGGGCCCGCGGGTGAACACTGAAGCTTTCTTT. Translation: CAWGPRVNTEAFF.

This chain joins TRBV11-2 and TRBJ2-2; tentatively, D is TRBD1 (6 bases). CDR3 size: 14 residues. The germline V gene encodes CDR1 SGHAT and CDR2 FQNNGV. Trimming took 2 bases from V and 4 from J, leaving 8 bases between them. In DNA, the CDR3 is TGTGCCAGCAGCTTAAGCAGGGGCACCGGGGAGCTGTTTTTT. This gives the protein CASSLSRGTGELFF.

V usage is TRBV19 and J usage is TRBJ2-1; D is possibly TRBD2 (7 bases). V was cut by 5 bases and J by 8 bases, with 25 bases left in between. Per the germline V gene, CDR1 is LNHDA and CDR2 is SQIVND (reference sequence). CDR3 length: 17 residues. In nucleotides, the CDR3 is TGTGCCAGTAGTCGAAGCAGGGGCGGGAGCTTGTTCGATGAGCAGTTCTTC. This encodes CASSRSRGGSLFDEQFF.

This clone showed up just once. The chain combines TRBV10-1 with TRBJ2-1, with 10 bases lining up with TRBD2. V shed 4 bases, J shed 8 bases, and the junction held 5 bases outside the gene matches. This CDR3 has 14 amino acids. Per the germline V gene, CDR1 is WNHNN and CDR2 is SYGVQD (reference sequence). CDR3 DNA: TGCGCCAGCAGTGGGGGACTAGCGTTCCATGAGCAGTTCTTC. As protein: CASSGGLAFHEQFF.

The rearrangement links TRBV30 to TRBJ2-2, with TRBD2 identical over 14 bases. The CDR3 is 16 amino acids. J lost 3 bases, V lost 3 bases, and 3 bases had no gene match. In germline, CDR1 is GTSNPN, CDR2 SVGIG (reference sequence). The CDR3 here is CAWRGLAGGHTGELFF. The CDR3 DNA sequence: TGTGCCTGGAGAGGACTAGCGGGAGGTCACACCGGGGAGCTGTTTTTT.

This clone was detected only once. This sequence joins TRBV3-1 (or the pseudogene TRBV3-2) and TRBJ2-6; the match to TRBD1 covers 9 bases. Germline V gives CDR1 LGHDT, CDR2 YNNKEL (reference sequence). This CDR3 spans 18 amino acids. V lost 1 base and J lost 1; bases outside the gene matches: 5. Here the CDR3 reads CASSQVLQGASGANVLTF. In DNA, the CDR3 is TGTGCCAGCAGCCAAGTTTTACAGGGGGCGTCTGGGGCCAACGTCCTGACTTTC.

The chain employs TRBV5-1 and TRBJ2-1; 12 bases fit TRBD2. The junction had 3 bases not matched to a gene; V was cut back by 0 bases and J by 8 bases. The germline V gene has CDR1 SGHRS and CDR2 YFSETQ. This CDR3 region has 15 residues. The CDR3 loop reads CASSLGLAGGDEQFF. The CDR3 DNA sequence: TGCGCCAGCAGCTTGGGCCTAGCGGGAGGGGATGAGCAGTTCTTC.

The chain is built from TRBV5-6 and TRBJ1-6; TRBD1 is a possible D gene (6 bases). This CDR3 spans 14 amino acids. The V end was cut by 0 bases, the J end by 9 bases, with 10 bases between. The germline V gene has CDR1 SGHDT and CDR2 YYEEEE. The CDR3 protein is CASSLDRASSPLHF. Written as DNA, the CDR3 is TGTGCCAGCAGCTTGGACAGGGCCAGTTCACCCCTCCACTTT.

V usage is TRBV7-9 and J usage is TRBJ2-7; 13 positions match TRBD2. J was trimmed by 3 bases and V by 1 base; bases with no gene match: 12. The germline V gene has CDR1 SEHNR and CDR2 FQNEAQ (reference sequence). This CDR3 has 19 residues. CDR3 sequence (DNA): TGTGCCAGCAGCTTAGGGACTAGCGGGAGAGGATCAGCTTTCTACGAGCAGTACTTC. It codes for CASSLGTSGRGSAFYEQYF.

This rearrangement joins TRBV7-2 to TRBJ2-7; TRBD2 aligns across 11 bases. Germline lookup yields CDR1 SGHTA and CDR2 FQGNSA. J was trimmed by 4 bases and V by 2 bases; bases with no gene match: 4. The CDR3 is made up of 15 amino acids. DNA for the CDR3: TGTGCCAGCAGCTTACTAGCGGGAGGCACTTACGAGCAGTACTTC. Protein: CASSLLAGGTYEQYF.

V is TRBV7-9 and J is TRBJ2-1; maybe TRBD1 (5 bases). The CDR3 sequence is 15 residues long. Germline V gene lookup returns CDR1 SEHNR and CDR2 FQNEAQ (reference sequence). Trimming stripped 6 bases from V and 0 bases from J, with 12 bases between. CDR3 bases: TGTGCCAGCAGGAAGACAGAGAGCTCCTACAATGAGCAGTTCTTC. Translating gives CASRKTESSYNEQFF.

The chain couples TRBV27 to TRBJ2-1; D is possibly TRBD2 (6 bases). V lost 7 bases and J lost 9, with 10 bases in between. From germline, CDR1 is MNHEY and CDR2 SMNVEV (reference sequence). This CDR3 contains 11 residues. CDR3 bases: TGTGCCAGCAAAGGAGGGGCTGAGCAGTTCTTC. Its translation: CASKGGAEQFF.

V is TRBV28 and J is TRBJ2-2; 12 bases line up with TRBD2. Germline V gene data show CDR1 as MDHEN and CDR2 as SYDVKM. The CDR3 spans 15 residues. The trim removed 8 bases at V and 7 bases at J, leaving 8 bases unmatched. CDR3 in amino acids: CASDPSGRAGGELFF. Here the CDR3 DNA reads TGTGCCAGCGACCCTAGCGGGAGGGCCGGCGGGGAGCTGTTTTTT.